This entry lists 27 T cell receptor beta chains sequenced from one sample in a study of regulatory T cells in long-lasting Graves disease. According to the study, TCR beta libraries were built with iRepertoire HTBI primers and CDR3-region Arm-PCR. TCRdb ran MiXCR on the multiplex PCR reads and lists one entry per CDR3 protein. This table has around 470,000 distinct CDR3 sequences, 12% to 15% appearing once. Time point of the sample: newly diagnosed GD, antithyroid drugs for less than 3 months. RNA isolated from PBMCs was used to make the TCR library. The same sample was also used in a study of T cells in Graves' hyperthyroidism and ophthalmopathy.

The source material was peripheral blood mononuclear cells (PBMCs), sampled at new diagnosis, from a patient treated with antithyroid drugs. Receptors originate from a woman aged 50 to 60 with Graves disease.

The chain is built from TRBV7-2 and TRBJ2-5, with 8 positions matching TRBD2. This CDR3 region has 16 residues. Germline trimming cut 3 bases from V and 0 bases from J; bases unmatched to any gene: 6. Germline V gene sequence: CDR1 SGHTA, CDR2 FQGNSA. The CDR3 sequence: CASSLYGRGNQETQYF. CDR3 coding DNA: TGTGCCAGCAGCTTGTACGGGAGGGGTAACCAAGAGACCCAGTACTTC.

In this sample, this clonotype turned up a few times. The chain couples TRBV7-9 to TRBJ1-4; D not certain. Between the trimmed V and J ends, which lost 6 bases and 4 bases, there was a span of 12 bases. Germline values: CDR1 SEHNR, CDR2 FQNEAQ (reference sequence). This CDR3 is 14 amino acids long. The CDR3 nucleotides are TGTGCCAGCAGACGAATCGCATTTAATGAAAAACTGTTTTTT. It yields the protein CASRRIAFNEKLFF.

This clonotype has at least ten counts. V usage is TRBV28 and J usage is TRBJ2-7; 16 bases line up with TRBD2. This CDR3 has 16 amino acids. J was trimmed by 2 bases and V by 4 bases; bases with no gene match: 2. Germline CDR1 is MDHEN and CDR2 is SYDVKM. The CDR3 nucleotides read TGTGCCAGCAGTTGGGGACTAGCGGGAGGGACCTACGAGCAGTACTTC. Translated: CASSWGLAGGTYEQYF.

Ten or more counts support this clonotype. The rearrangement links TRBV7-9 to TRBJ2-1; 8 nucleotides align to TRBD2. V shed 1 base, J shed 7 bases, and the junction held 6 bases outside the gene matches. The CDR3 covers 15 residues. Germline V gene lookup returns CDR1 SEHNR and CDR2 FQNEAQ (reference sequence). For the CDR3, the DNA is TGTGCCAGCAGCTTAGTAGGCGAGCGGGGGAATGAGCAGTTCTTC. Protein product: CASSLVGERGNEQFF.

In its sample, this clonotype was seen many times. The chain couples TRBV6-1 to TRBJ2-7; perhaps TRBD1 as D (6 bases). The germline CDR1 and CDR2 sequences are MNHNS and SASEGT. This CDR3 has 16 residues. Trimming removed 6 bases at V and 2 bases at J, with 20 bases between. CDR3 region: CASSVLGRGYPYEQYF. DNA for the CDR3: TGTGCCAGCAGCGTACTGGGCAGGGGATACCCCTACGAGCAGTACTTC.

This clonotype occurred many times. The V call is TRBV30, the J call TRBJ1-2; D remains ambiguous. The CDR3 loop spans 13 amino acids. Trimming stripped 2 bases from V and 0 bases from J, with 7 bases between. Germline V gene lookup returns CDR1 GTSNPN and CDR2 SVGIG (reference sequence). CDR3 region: CAWSWESNYGYTF. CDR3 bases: TGTGCCTGGAGTTGGGAATCTAACTATGGCTACACCTTC.

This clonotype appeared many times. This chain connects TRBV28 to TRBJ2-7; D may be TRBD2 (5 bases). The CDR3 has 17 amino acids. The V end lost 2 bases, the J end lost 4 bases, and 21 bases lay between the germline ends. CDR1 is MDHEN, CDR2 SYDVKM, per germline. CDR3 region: CASSLGRVGIARYEQYF. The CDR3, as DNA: TGTGCCAGCAGTTTAGGACGGGTCGGTATAGCGCGGTACGAGCAGTACTTC.

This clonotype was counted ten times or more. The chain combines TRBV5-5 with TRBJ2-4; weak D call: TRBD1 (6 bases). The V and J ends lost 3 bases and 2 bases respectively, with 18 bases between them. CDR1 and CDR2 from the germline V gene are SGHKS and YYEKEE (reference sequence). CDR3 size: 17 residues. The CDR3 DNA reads TGTGCCAGCAGCTACCGGACAGAGGGGGAGACCAAAAACATTCAGTACTTC. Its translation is CASSYRTEGETKNIQYF.

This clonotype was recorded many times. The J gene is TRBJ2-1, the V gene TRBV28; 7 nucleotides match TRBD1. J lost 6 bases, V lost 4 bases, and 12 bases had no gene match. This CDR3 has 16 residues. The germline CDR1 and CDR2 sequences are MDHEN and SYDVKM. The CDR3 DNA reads TGTGCCAGCAGTTCTTCCGAGACAGGGTGGAGCAATGAGCAGTTCTTC. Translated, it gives CASSSSETGWSNEQFF.

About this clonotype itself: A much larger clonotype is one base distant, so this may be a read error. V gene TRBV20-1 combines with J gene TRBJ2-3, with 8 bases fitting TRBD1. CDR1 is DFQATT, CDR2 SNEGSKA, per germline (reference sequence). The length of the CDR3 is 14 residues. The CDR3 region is CSAGTGGNTETQYF. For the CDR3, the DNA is TGCAGTGCTGGAACAGGGGGGAACACAGAAACGCAGTATTTT.

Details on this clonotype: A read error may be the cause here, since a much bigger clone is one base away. CDR3 nucleotide sequence: TGTGCCACGTCCGGGGGGGCGAGTCAGCCCCAGCATTTT. This codes for CATSGGASQPQHF. The chain employs TRBV7-2 and TRBJ1-5; D is possibly TRBD1 (6 bases). Trimming cost V 10 bases and J 6 bases, with 16 bases left between them. The CDR3 length is 13 residues. In germline, CDR1 is SGHTA, CDR2 FQGNSA. The variable domain in full, completed from reference TRBV7-2 and TRBJ1-5, reads GAGVSQSPSNKVTEKGKDVELRCDPISGHTALYWYRQSLGQGLEFLIYFQGNSAPDKSGLPSDRFSAERTGGSVSTLTIQRTQQEDSAVYLCATSGGASQPQHFGDGTRLSIL.

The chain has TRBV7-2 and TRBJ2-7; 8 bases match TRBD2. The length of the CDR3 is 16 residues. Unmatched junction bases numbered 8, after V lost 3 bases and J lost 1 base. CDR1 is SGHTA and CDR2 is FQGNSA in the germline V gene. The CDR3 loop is CASSFLAGIASYEQYF. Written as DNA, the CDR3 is TGTGCCAGCAGCTTTTTAGCGGGAATTGCGTCCTACGAGCAGTACTTC.

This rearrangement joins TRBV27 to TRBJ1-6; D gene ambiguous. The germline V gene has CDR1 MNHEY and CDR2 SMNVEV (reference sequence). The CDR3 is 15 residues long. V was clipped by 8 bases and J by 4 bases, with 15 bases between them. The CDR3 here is CASGPPTGYNSPLHF. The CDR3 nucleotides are TGTGCCAGCGGTCCCCCAACGGGGTATAATTCACCCCTCCACTTT.

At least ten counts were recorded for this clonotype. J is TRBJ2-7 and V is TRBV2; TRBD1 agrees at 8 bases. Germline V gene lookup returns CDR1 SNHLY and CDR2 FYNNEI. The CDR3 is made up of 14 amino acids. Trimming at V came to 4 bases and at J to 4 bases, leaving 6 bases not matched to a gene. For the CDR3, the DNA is TGTGCCAGCAGTGCGGGACAGGAGGATTACGAGCAGTACTTC. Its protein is CASSAGQEDYEQYF.

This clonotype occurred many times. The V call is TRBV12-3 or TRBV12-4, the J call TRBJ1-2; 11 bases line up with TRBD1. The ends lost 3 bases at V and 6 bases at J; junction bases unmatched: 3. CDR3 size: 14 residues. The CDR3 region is CASSFLDRGHGYTF. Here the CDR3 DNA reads TGTGCCAGCAGTTTTCTGGACAGGGGGCATGGCTACACCTTC.

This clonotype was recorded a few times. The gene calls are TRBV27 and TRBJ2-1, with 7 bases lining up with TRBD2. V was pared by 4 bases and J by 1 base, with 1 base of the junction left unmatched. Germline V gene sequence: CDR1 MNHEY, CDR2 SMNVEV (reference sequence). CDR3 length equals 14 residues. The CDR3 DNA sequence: TGTGCCAGCAGTTCGGGACTATCCTACAATGAGCAGTTCTTC. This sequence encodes CASSSGLSYNEQFF.

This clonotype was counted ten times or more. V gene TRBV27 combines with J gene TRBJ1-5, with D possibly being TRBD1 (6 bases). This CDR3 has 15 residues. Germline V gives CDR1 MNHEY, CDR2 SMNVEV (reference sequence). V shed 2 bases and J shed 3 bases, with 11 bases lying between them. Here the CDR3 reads CASSLTGWNNQPQHF. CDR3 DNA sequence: TGTGCCAGCAGTTTAACAGGGTGGAACAATCAGCCCCAGCATTTT.

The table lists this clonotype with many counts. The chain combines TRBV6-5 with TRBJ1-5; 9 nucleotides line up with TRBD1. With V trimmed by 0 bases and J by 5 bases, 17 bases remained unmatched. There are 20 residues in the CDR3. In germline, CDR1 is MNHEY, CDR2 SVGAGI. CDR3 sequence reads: CASSYSSTGGAGQYHQPQHF. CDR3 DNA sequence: TGTGCCAGCAGTTACTCCTCGACAGGGGGAGCGGGTCAATACCATCAGCCCCAGCATTTT.

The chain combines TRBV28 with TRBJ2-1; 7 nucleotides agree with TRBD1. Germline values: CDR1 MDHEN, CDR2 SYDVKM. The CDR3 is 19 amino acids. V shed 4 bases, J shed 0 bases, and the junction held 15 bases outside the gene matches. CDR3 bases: TGTGCCAGCAGTTATCCCCGGTCGGACAGGCATAGCTCCTACAATGAGCAGTTCTTC. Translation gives CASSYPRSDRHSSYNEQFF.

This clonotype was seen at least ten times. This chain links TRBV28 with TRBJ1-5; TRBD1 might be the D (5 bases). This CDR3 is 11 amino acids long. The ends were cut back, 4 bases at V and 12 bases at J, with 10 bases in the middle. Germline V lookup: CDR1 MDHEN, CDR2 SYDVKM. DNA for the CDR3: TGTGCCAGCAGTTCTCCAGGGCTCCAGCATTTT. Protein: CASSSPGLQHF. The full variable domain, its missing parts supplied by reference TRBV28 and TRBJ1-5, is DVKVTQSSRYLVKRTGEKVFLECVQDMDHENMFWYRQDPGLGLRLIYFSYDVKMKEKGDIPEGYSVSREKKERFSLILESASTNQTSMYLCASSSPGLQHFGDGTRLSIL.

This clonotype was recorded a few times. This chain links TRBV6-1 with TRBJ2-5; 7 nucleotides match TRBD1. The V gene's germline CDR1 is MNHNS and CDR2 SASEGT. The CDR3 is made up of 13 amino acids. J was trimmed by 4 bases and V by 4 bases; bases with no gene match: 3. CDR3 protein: CASSATGLETQYF. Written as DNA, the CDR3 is TGTGCCAGCAGTGCGACAGGGTTAGAGACCCAGTACTTC.

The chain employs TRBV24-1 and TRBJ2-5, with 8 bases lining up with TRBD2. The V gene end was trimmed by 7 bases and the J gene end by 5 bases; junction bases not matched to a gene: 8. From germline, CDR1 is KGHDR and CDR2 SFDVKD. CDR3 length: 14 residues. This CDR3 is CATRAGTRGETQYF. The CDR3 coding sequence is TGTGCCACCAGAGCCGGGACTAGAGGGGAGACCCAGTACTTC.

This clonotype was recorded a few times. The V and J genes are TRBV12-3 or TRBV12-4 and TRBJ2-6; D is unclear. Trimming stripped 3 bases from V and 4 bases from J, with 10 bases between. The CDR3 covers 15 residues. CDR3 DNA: TGTGCCAGCAGTTTTTACGGTTCCGGGGCCAACGTCCTGACTTTC. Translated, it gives CASSFYGSGANVLTF.

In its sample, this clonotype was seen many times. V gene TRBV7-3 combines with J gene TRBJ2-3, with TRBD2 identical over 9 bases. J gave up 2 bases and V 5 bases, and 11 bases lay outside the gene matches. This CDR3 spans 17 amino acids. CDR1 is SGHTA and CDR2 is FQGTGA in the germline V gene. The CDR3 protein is CASSQTPTSGDTDTQYF. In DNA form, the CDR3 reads TGTGCCAGCAGCCAGACCCCGACTAGCGGCGACACAGATACGCAGTATTTT.

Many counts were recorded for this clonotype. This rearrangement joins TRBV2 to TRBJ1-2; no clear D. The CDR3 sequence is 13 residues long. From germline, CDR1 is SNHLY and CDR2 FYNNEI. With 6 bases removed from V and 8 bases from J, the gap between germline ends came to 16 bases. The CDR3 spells CASSGTEGNGYTF. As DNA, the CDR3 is TGTGCCAGCAGCGGAACGGAGGGAAACGGCTACACCTTC.

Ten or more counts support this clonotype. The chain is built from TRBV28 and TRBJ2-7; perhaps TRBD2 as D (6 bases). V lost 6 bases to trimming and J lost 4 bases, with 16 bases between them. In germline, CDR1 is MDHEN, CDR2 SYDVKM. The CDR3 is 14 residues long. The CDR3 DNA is TGTGCCAGCAGCCACCGGGGGTCGGGATACGAGCAGTACTTC. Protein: CASSHRGSGYEQYF.

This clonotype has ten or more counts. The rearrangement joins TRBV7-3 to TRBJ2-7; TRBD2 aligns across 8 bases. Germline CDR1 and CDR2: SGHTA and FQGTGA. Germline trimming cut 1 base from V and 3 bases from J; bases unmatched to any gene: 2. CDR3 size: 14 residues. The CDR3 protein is CASSLNGRGYEQYF. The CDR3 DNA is TGTGCCAGCAGCTTAAACGGGAGGGGCTACGAGCAGTACTTC.